The 25 T cell receptor beta chains listed next were all sequenced from one sample in a study of cytomegalovirus exposure and HLA in healthy donors. A multiplex PCR was run with 60 Vbeta primers and 13 Jbeta primers. The repertoire was sequenced with immunoSEQ multiplex PCR; TCRdb's copy has only in-frame clones and lacks some. This sample's table has under 200,000 clones. The sample was PBMCs. These receptors all come from a man aged 25 to 40 in good health and CMV-seronegative.

V is TRBV10-3 and J is TRBJ1-2; D is unclear. Trimming left V 0 bases short and J 3 bases short, with 8 bases between. The CDR3 is made up of 14 amino acids. CDR1 ENHRY and CDR2 SYGVKD come from the germline V gene. CDR3 nucleotides: TGTGCCATCAGTGAGTCAACAGCTTACTATGGCTACACCTTC. Its translation is CAISESTAYYGYTF.

The chain uses TRBV27 and TRBJ1-5; the match to TRBD1 covers 7 bases. V lost 5 bases to trimming and J lost 1 base; unmatched junction nucleotides: 8. This CDR3 region has 16 residues. Germline CDR1 and CDR2: MNHEY and SMNVEV (reference sequence). The CDR3 loop reads CASSTYRGGSNQPQHF. CDR3 bases: TGTGCCAGCAGTACCTACAGGGGTGGGAGCAATCAGCCCCAGCATTTT.

The V and J genes are TRBV29-1 and TRBJ1-1; maybe TRBD1 (6 bases). The CDR3 consists of 13 residues. Germline-derived CDR1 and CDR2 are SQVTM and ANQGSEA. V was trimmed by 7 bases and J by 1 base, leaving 13 bases between them. As DNA, the CDR3 is TGCAGCGCATACAACAGGGAGAACACTGAAGCTTTCTTT. It yields the protein CSAYNRENTEAFF. Using reference TRBV29-1 and TRBJ1-1 for the parts outside the CDR3, the full variable domain is SAVISQKPSRDICQRGTSLTIQCQVDSQVTMMFWYRQQPGQSLTLIATANQGSEATYESGFVIDKFPISRPNLTFSTLTVSNMSPEDSSIYLCSAYNRENTEAFFGQGTRLTVV.

The chain carries TRBV7-6 and TRBJ2-7; D call uncertain. V shed 0 bases and J shed 2 bases, with 11 bases lying between them. The CDR3 is 15 amino acids. The germline CDR1 and CDR2 sequences are SGHVS and FNYEAQ. The CDR3 loop reads CASSLASESTYEQYF. The CDR3 region has the DNA TGTGCCAGCAGCTTAGCCTCGGAGTCTACCTACGAGCAGTACTTC.

The CDR3, as DNA: TGTGCCAGCTCACGTCAGGGGTCAGATACGCAGTATTTT. Encoded protein: CASSRQGSDTQYF. The chain couples TRBV18 to TRBJ2-3, with D tentatively TRBD1 (6 bases). The CDR3 has 13 amino acids. Per the germline V gene, CDR1 is KGHSH and CDR2 is LQKENI. The germline V and J ends were trimmed by 4 bases and 4 bases, with 9 bases remaining between them.

A word on this clone: Other DNA sequences of this sample code for an identical CDR3. The gene calls are TRBV4-1 and TRBJ1-4; weak D call: TRBD1 (5 bases). Germline V gives CDR1 MGHRA, CDR2 YSYEKL. The CDR3 extends over 15 amino acids. V lost 4 bases and J lost 5, with 14 bases in between. CDR3 amino acids: CASSPHGAYNEKLFF. CDR3 sequence (DNA): TGCGCCAGCAGCCCTCATGGGGCCTACAATGAAAAACTGTTTTTT.

The chain carries TRBV6-5 and TRBJ1-2, with D maybe TRBD1 (6 bases). V was cut by 1 base and J by 2 bases, with 8 bases left in between. In germline, CDR1 is MNHEY, CDR2 SVGAGI. The CDR3 extends over 14 amino acids. The CDR3 region is CASSYYRDNYGYTF. The DNA of the CDR3 is TGTGCCAGCAGTTACTACAGGGACAACTATGGCTACACCTTC.

V gene TRBV5-5 combines with J gene TRBJ1-2; the D is unclear. Germline loops: CDR1 SGHKS, CDR2 YYEKEE (reference sequence). Trimming removed 3 bases from V and 5 bases from J, with 2 bases in between. The CDR3 loop spans 10 amino acids. The CDR3 sequence is CASSSYGYTF. Written as DNA, the CDR3 is TGTGCCAGCAGCTCTTATGGCTACACCTTC.

This sequence joins TRBV5-1 and TRBJ2-3; D not resolved. Per germline, CDR1 SGHRS and CDR2 YFSETQ. The CDR3 length is 14 residues. V lost 1 base, J lost 0 bases, and 6 bases lay in between. The CDR3 sequence is CASSLTASTDTQYF. The CDR3 DNA is TGCGCCAGCAGCTTGACTGCTAGCACAGATACGCAGTATTTT.

The J gene is TRBJ2-3, the V gene TRBV11-3, with TRBD2 matching over 8 bases. Germline trimming cut 2 bases from V and 5 bases from J; bases unmatched to any gene: 9. Germline V lookup: CDR1 SGHNT, CDR2 YENEEA. CDR3 length: 16 residues. The CDR3 reads CASSLKAGVIIDTQYF. CDR3 DNA sequence: TGTGCCAGCAGCTTAAAAGCGGGAGTCATAATAGATACGCAGTATTTT.

V is TRBV27 and J is TRBJ2-7; no clear D. The V gene lost 2 bases and the J gene lost 2 bases, with 10 bases spanning the gap. The germline gives CDR1 MNHEY, CDR2 SMNVEV (reference sequence). The CDR3 is 14 residues long. This CDR3 is CASSLDQVTYEQYF. The CDR3 nucleotides read TGTGCCAGCAGTTTAGACCAGGTTACCTACGAGCAGTACTTC.

This sequence joins TRBV5-6 and TRBJ2-3, with 8 bases matching TRBD2. CDR3 length: 13 residues. Germline values: CDR1 SGHDT, CDR2 YYEEEE. J gave up 3 bases and V 5 bases, and 2 bases lay outside the gene matches. In DNA, the CDR3 is TGTGCCAGCAGTCGCGGGGGGACAGATACGCAGTATTTT. This encodes CASSRGGTDTQYF.

The chain recombines TRBV7-2 with TRBJ2-7, with D possibly matching TRBD1 (6 bases). Trimming left V 2 bases short and J 2 bases short, with 10 bases between. Looked up from germline, CDR1 is SGHTA and CDR2 is FQGNSA. This CDR3 is 14 amino acids long. This chain's CDR3 is CASSLQGPTYEQYF. The CDR3, as DNA: TGTGCCAGCAGCTTACAGGGGCCCACCTACGAGCAGTACTTC.

The chain has TRBV4-2 and TRBJ1-1, with unresolved D. In germline, CDR1 is LGHNA, CDR2 YNFKEQ. The CDR3 spans 13 residues. With 0 bases removed from V and 5 bases from J, the gap between germline ends came to 7 bases. CDR3 coding DNA: TGTGCCAGCAGCCAAGAGGGCAAGACTGAAGCTTTCTTT. Translating gives CASSQEGKTEAFF.

The CDR3 here is CASRLGQGPGYEQYF. The CDR3 nucleotides read TGTGCCAGCCGACTCGGGCAGGGGCCAGGGTACGAGCAGTACTTC. The V and J genes are TRBV6-1 and TRBJ2-7; D is possibly TRBD1 (6 bases). This CDR3 contains 15 residues. The V and J ends lost 8 bases and 4 bases respectively, with 21 bases between them. The germline V gene encodes CDR1 MNHNS and CDR2 SASEGT.

This chain uses TRBV10-3 with TRBJ1-5; possible D gene TRBD1, 5 bases. V dropped 4 bases and J dropped 1 base, with 8 bases sitting between them. This CDR3 is built from 14 residues. Germline values: CDR1 ENHRY, CDR2 SYGVKD. CDR3 sequence reads: CAISGGVSNQPQHF. The CDR3, as DNA: TGTGCCATCAGTGGGGGCGTAAGCAATCAGCCCCAGCATTTT.

This chain joins TRBV6-1 and TRBJ2-2; D unresolved. This CDR3 is built from 13 residues. Germline CDR1 is MNHNS and CDR2 is SASEGT. Trimming cost V 3 bases and J 1 base, with 3 bases left between them. CDR3 in DNA: TGTGCCAGCAGTGACAGGAACACCGGGGAGCTGTTTTTT. Amino acid sequence: CASSDRNTGELFF.

The chain recombines TRBV4-1 with TRBJ1-6, with no clear D. From germline, CDR1 is MGHRA and CDR2 YSYEKL. The CDR3 spans 13 residues. The V end was cut by 3 bases, the J end by 5 bases, with 5 bases between. Written as DNA, the CDR3 is TGCGCCAGCAGCCAGGGAGATAATTCACCCCTCCACTTT. Its translation is CASSQGDNSPLHF.

The CDR3 region is CASSRFVTESPLHF. The CDR3 nucleotides read TGTGCCAGCAGCCGCTTTGTTACGGAGTCACCCCTCCACTTT. The chain carries TRBV5-6 and TRBJ1-6, with D unclear. V lost 4 bases and J 10 bases, leaving 15 bases between the germline ends. This CDR3 spans 14 amino acids. The germline gives CDR1 SGHDT, CDR2 YYEEEE.

V gene TRBV6-1 combines with J gene TRBJ2-1; 12 bases are a match to TRBD2. J lost 8 bases, V lost 6 bases, and 8 bases had no gene match. Germline values: CDR1 MNHNS, CDR2 SASEGT. The CDR3 consists of 15 residues. This chain's CDR3 is CASRVLAGGQDEQFF. CDR3 DNA sequence: TGTGCCAGCAGGGTCCTAGCGGGAGGGCAGGATGAGCAGTTCTTC.

The rearrangement links TRBV7-7 to TRBJ2-3; 7 nucleotides line up with TRBD2. The CDR3 runs 13 residues. The J segment lost 6 bases and the V segment lost 1 base, leaving 1 base of the junction unmatched. Per the germline V gene, CDR1 is SSHAT and CDR2 is FNYEAQ (reference sequence). CDR3 DNA sequence: TGTGCCAGCAGCTTAGAAGCGGGGGATACGCAGTATTTT. Translating it yields CASSLEAGDTQYF.

The gene calls are TRBV6-4 and TRBJ2-7; 7 nucleotides align to TRBD2. V lost 6 bases to trimming and J lost 2 bases; unmatched junction nucleotides: 16. The CDR3 has 17 amino acids. CDR1 and CDR2 from the germline V gene are MRHNA and SNTAGT. Here the CDR3 reads CASSDKRAGETPYEQYF. The DNA of the CDR3 is TGTGCCAGCAGCGATAAGAGGGCGGGAGAGACCCCCTACGAGCAGTACTTC.

The CDR3 here is CASNLAGGPSYEQYF. CDR3 coding DNA: TGTGCCAGCAACCTAGCGGGAGGCCCTTCCTACGAGCAGTACTTC. This sequence joins TRBV11-1 and TRBJ2-7, with 11 bases matching TRBD2. Trimming at V came to 7 bases and at J to 1 base, leaving 6 bases not matched to a gene. The length of the CDR3 is 15 residues. Germline CDR1 SGHAT, CDR2 FQDESV (reference sequence).

This chain joins TRBV5-1 and TRBJ2-5, with 7 bases lining up with TRBD1. The CDR3 totals 15 residues. Per the germline V gene, CDR1 is SGHRS and CDR2 is YFSETQ. J was trimmed by 3 bases and V by 6 bases; bases with no gene match: 11. The CDR3 here is CASTVRGGSEETQYF. In DNA, the CDR3 is TGCGCCAGCACCGTCCGAGGGGGCTCAGAAGAGACCCAGTACTTC. Complete variable domain (other parts from reference TRBV5-1 and TRBJ2-5): KAGVTQTPRYLIKTRGQQVTLSCSPISGHRSVSWYQQTPGQGLQFLFEYFSETQRNKGNFPGRFSGRQFSNSRSEMNVSTLELGDSALYLCASTVRGGSEETQYFGPGTRLLVL.

The CDR3 DNA reads as TGTGCCAGTAGCGATGGGGGGGGATTATACACCGGGGAGCTGTTTTTT. Residues: CASSDGGGLYTGELFF. V usage is TRBV19 and J usage is TRBJ2-2; the match to TRBD2 covers 7 bases. Germline trimming cut 6 bases from V and 3 bases from J; bases unmatched to any gene: 10. Germline CDR1 LNHDA, CDR2 SQIVND (reference sequence). CDR3 length: 16 residues.